A selection of T cell receptor beta chains follows, all from one sample in a study of regulatory T cells in long-lasting Graves disease. TCRdb fed the multiplex PCR reads into MiXCR, producing one record per CDR3 protein. The data show about 430,000 distinct CDR3 sequences, approximately 22% seen once. Sequencing was performed on peripheral blood mononuclear cells (PBMCs), taken when the disease was refractory, from a patient treated with antithyroid drugs. These receptors all come from a female donor with Graves disease. The CDR3 runs from the conserved cysteine through the conserved F or W. D genes are given only for firm matches. Expanded clones get a size class; other rows say once, few or many, or leave the size out.

size	V	J	D	CDR3	DNA
NA	TRBV19	TRBJ2-2	NA	CATSGLLISNTGELFF	TGTGCTACAAGCGGACTCCTGATCTCGAACACCGGGGAGCTGTTTTTT
many	TRBV20-1	TRBJ2-5	NA	CSARQRGHLRVQETQYF	TGCAGTGCTAGACAAAGAGGACATCTGAGGGTCCAAGAGACCCAGTACTTC
few	TRBV20-1	TRBJ1-4	TRBD1	CSARGGQANEKLFF	TGCAGTGCTAGGGGGGGACAGGCGAATGAAAAACTGTTTTTT
many	TRBV28	TRBJ2-2	TRBD1	CASSPPRGSVTGELFF	TGTGCCAGCAGCCCCCCCAGGGGGTCCGTCACCGGGGAGCTGTTTTTT
many	TRBV24-1	TRBJ1-5	NA	CATSVADEQPQHF	TGTGCCACCAGTGTTGCAGACGAACAGCCCCAGCATTTT
many	TRBV27	TRBJ2-7	TRBD2	CASSPPAGGPYEQYF	TGTGCCAGCAGCCCCCCAGCGGGAGGGCCCTACGAGCAGTACTTC
few	TRBV20-1	TRBJ2-7	NA	CSAREGVSEQYF	TGCAGTGCTAGAGAAGGGGTAAGCGAGCAGTACTTC
NA	TRBV6-2/TRBV6-3	TRBJ2-5	TRBD1	CASSGGTGFGWETQYF	TGTGCCAGCAGTGGGGGGACAGGGTTCGGCTGGGAGACCCAGTACTTC
few	TRBV6-1	TRBJ1-2	NA	CASSPQETYGYTF	TGTGCCAGCAGTCCTCAGGAGACCTATGGCTACACCTTC
many	TRBV5-1	TRBJ2-7	TRBD1	CASSLDRGPYEQYF	TGCGCCAGCAGCTTAGACAGGGGTCCCTACGAGCAGTACTTC
many	TRBV12-3/TRBV12-4	TRBJ2-7	NA	CASSLNGVGGSYEQYF	TGTGCCAGCAGCCTGAATGGGGTAGGGGGCTCCTACGAGCAGTACTTC
many	TRBV3-1	TRBJ2-7	NA	CASSQPPAGGRYF	TGTGCCAGCAGCCAACCCCCGGCGGGCGGTAGGTACTTC
NA	TRBV29-1	TRBJ1-2	NA	CSVEGRGDYGYTF	TGCAGCGTTGAGGGCAGGGGAGACTATGGCTACACCTTC
few	TRBV10-3	TRBJ1-4	NA	CAISNPDSSSEKLFF	TGTGCCATCAGCAACCCAGACAGCAGTAGTGAAAAACTGTTTTTT
NA	TRBV19	TRBJ2-2	TRBD1	CASSIARDRGLGELFF	TGTGCCAGTAGTATCGCCCGGGACAGGGGGTTAGGGGAGCTGTTTTTT
few	TRBV6-1	TRBJ2-1	TRBD2	CASTLGGNNEQFF	TGTGCCAGCACCCTGGGGGGGAACAATGAGCAGTTCTTC
many	TRBV20-1	TRBJ1-2	NA	CSARYRDYGYTF	TGCAGTGCTAGGTACAGGGACTATGGCTACACCTTC
few	TRBV5-4	TRBJ2-2	NA	CASSPPQTGELFF	TGTGCCAGCAGCCCCCCCCAAACCGGGGAGCTGTTTTTT
NA	TRBV28	TRBJ2-3	TRBD2	CASSDDLGLAGHTDTQYF	TGTGCCAGCAGTGATGACTTGGGACTAGCGGGTCACACAGATACGCAGTATTTT
NA	TRBV4-1	TRBJ2-7	TRBD2	CASSQDRGGRAYEQYF	TGCGCCAGCAGCCAAGATCGGGGCGGGAGAGCGTACGAGCAGTACTTC
NA	TRBV27	TRBJ2-7	TRBD2	CASSLLAGGVYEQYF	TGTGCCAGCAGTTTACTAGCGGGAGGCGTCTACGAGCAGTACTTC
NA	TRBV2	TRBJ2-2	TRBD2	CASSPSGSTGELFF	TGTGCCAGCAGCCCGAGCGGGAGCACCGGGGAGCTGTTTTTT
NA	TRBV6-1	TRBJ2-7	NA	CASLGGPYSYEQYF	TGTGCCAGCTTAGGAGGCCCTTACTCCTACGAGCAGTACTTC
NA	TRBV28	TRBJ2-3	NA	CASRPPSSKTDTQYF	TGTGCCAGCAGACCCCCCAGTTCTAAAACAGATACGCAGTATTTT
NA	TRBV5-1	TRBJ2-2	NA	CASSLASYGTTNTGELFF	TGCGCCAGCAGCTTGGCCTCATACGGGACAACGAACACCGGGGAGCTGTTTTTT
NA	TRBV28	TRBJ2-3	NA	CASSFVASTDTQYF	TGTGCCAGCAGTTTTGTTGCGAGCACAGATACGCAGTATTTT
few	TRBV6-2/TRBV6-3	TRBJ2-4	NA	CASSYSRGFTRGTLAKNIQYF	TGTGCCAGCAGTTACTCGAGGGGATTTACAAGGGGAACCTTAGCCAAAAACATTCAGTACTTC
many	TRBV5-4	TRBJ2-5	TRBD1	CASSFRDRGGSETQYF	TGTGCCAGCAGCTTCCGAGACAGGGGTGGGTCAGAGACCCAGTACTTC
many	TRBV6-1	TRBJ1-5	TRBD1	CASSQGDRQPQHF	TGTGCCAGCAGTCAGGGGGATCGGCAGCCCCAGCATTTT
many	TRBV18	TRBJ2-5	NA	CASSPLLRETQYF	TGTGCCAGCTCACCTTTACTTCGCGAGACCCAGTACTTC
many	TRBV29-1	TRBJ2-5	TRBD1	CSAYPWTGQETQYF	TGCAGCGCGTACCCTTGGACAGGCCAAGAGACCCAGTACTTC
many	TRBV28	TRBJ1-2	NA	CASSKTENYGYTF	TGTGCCAGCAGTAAAACAGAGAACTATGGCTACACCTTC
NA	TRBV5-8	TRBJ2-7	NA	CASSFQDLAYEQYF	TGTGCCAGCAGCTTCCAGGACCTAGCCTACGAGCAGTACTTC
NA	TRBV3-1	TRBJ2-7	NA	CASSQDTSSYEQYF	TGTGCCAGCAGCCAAGACACTAGCTCCTACGAGCAGTACTTC
many	TRBV6-1	TRBJ2-6	NA	CASRATAGANVLTF	TGTGCCAGCAGGGCGACAGCTGGGGCCAACGTCCTGACTTTC
once	TRBV27	TRBJ1-1	NA	CASSEIKDTEAFF	TGTGCCAGCAGTGAAATTAAGGACACTGAAGCTTTCTTT
many	TRBV27	TRBJ1-2	TRBD1	CASSAFDRDNYGYTF	TGTGCCAGCAGTGCATTCGACAGGGATAACTATGGCTACACCTTC
many	TRBV5-1	TRBJ2-7	TRBD2	CASSWTASGSTYEQYF	TGCGCCAGCAGCTGGACAGCTAGCGGGAGTACTTACGAGCAGTACTTC
NA	TRBV2	TRBJ2-3	NA	CASSASGESTDTQYF	TGTGCCAGCAGTGCGAGCGGAGAAAGCACAGATACGCAGTATTTT
NA	TRBV29-1	TRBJ2-7	NA	CSVERDGTNYEQYF	TGCAGCGTTGAACGCGACGGGACCAACTACGAGCAGTACTTC
many	TRBV12-3/TRBV12-4	TRBJ2-7	NA	CASRSSSYEQYF	TGTGCCAGCAGGAGTAGCTCCTACGAGCAGTACTTC
many	TRBV12-3/TRBV12-4	TRBJ2-7	NA	CASSLALSEQYF	TGTGCCAGCAGTTTAGCGCTCTCCGAGCAGTACTTC
NA	TRBV24-1	TRBJ1-6	NA	CATSAPTIRSPLHF	TGTGCCACCAGTGCTCCCACCATCAGGTCACCCCTCCACTTT
few	TRBV11-2	TRBJ2-2	NA	CASSLGQRREAGTGELFF	TGTGCCAGCAGCTTAGGCCAAAGAAGAGAGGCTGGGACCGGGGAGCTGTTTTTT
NA	TRBV6-4	TRBJ1-2	NA	CASSDWAFGYTF	TGTGCCAGCAGTGACTGGGCGTTTGGCTACACCTTC
many	TRBV7-9	TRBJ1-6	NA	CASSETYPSRNSPLHF	TGTGCCAGCAGCGAGACGTACCCCAGCAGGAATTCACCCCTCCACTTT
many	TRBV6-1	TRBJ2-2	TRBD2	CASSRGLASLTGELFF	TGTGCCAGCAGTCGAGGACTAGCGTCGCTTACCGGGGAGCTGTTTTTT
many	TRBV15	TRBJ1-2	NA	CATSRGKQGLHGYTF	TGTGCCACCAGCAGGGGGAAACAGGGTTTACATGGCTACACCTTC
many	TRBV10-3	TRBJ2-1	TRBD1	CAISGTGDHEQFF	TGTGCCATCAGTGGTACAGGGGATCATGAGCAGTTCTTC
NA	TRBV5-1	TRBJ2-2	NA	CASSPRTSNTGELFF	TGCGCCAGCAGCCCCCGGACATCGAACACCGGGGAGCTGTTTTTT
many	TRBV12-3/TRBV12-4	TRBJ2-5	TRBD1	CASSPLDRELETQYF	TGTGCCAGCAGTCCCCTTGACAGGGAGTTGGAGACCCAGTACTTC
many	TRBV28	TRBJ2-7	NA	CASSLGAAYEQYF	TGTGCCAGCAGTTTAGGGGCGGCCTACGAGCAGTACTTC
few	TRBV9	TRBJ2-5	NA	CASSAWDSPQETQYF	TGTGCCAGCAGCGCCTGGGACTCCCCACAAGAGACCCAGTACTTC
NA	TRBV2	TRBJ2-3	NA	CASSYSLAGSDTQYF	TGTGCCAGCAGTTACAGCTTGGCAGGTTCGGATACGCAGTATTTT
few	TRBV7-3	TRBJ1-5	NA	CASSRPREYSNQPQHF	TGTGCCAGCAGCCGCCCCAGGGAGTATAGCAATCAGCCCCAGCATTTT
few	TRBV6-1	TRBJ1-2	TRBD1	CASKGQGDYGYTF	TGTGCGTCAAAGGGACAGGGGGACTATGGCTACACCTTC
many	TRBV27	TRBJ1-4	NA	CASSSFAGEATNEKLFF	TGTGCCAGCAGTTCCTTCGCCGGGGAAGCAACTAATGAAAAACTGTTTTTT